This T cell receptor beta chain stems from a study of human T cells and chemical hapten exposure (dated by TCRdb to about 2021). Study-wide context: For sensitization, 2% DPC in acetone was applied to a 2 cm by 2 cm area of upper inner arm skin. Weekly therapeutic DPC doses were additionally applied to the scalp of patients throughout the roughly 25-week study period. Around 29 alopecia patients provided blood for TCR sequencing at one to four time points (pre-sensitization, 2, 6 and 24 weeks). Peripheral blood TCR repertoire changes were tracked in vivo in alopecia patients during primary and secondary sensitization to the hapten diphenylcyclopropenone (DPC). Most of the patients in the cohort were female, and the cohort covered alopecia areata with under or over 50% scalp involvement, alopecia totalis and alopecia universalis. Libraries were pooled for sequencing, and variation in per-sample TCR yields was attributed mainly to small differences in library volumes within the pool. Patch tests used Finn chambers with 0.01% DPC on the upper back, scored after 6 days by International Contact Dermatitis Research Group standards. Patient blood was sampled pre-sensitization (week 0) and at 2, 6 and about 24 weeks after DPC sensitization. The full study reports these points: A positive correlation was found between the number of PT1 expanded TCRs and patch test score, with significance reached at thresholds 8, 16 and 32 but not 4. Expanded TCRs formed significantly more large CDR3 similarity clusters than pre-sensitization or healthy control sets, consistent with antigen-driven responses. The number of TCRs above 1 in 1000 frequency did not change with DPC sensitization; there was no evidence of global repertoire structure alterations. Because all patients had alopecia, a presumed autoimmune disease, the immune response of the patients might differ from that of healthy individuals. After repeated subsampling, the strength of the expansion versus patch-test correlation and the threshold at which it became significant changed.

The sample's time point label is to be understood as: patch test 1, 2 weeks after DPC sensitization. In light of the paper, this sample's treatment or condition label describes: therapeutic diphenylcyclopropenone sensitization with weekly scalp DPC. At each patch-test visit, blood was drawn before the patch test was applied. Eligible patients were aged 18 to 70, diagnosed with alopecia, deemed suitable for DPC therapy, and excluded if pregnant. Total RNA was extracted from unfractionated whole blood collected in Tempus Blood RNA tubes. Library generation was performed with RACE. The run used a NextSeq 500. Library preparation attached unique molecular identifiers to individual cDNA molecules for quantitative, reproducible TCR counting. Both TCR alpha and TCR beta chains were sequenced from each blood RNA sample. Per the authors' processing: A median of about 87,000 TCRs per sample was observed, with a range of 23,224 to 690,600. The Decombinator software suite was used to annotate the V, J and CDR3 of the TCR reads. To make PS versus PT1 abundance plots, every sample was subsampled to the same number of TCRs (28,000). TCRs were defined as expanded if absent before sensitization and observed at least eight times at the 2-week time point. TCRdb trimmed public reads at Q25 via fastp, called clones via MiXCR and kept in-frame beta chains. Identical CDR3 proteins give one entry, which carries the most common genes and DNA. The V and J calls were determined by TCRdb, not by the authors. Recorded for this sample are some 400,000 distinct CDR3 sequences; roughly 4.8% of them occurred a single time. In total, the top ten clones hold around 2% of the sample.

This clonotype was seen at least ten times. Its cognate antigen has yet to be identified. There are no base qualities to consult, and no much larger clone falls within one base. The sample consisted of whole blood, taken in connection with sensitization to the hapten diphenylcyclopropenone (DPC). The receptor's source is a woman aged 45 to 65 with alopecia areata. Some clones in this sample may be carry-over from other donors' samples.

The sequence in DNA is TGTGCCAGCAGTTTGGAATCAGGGGGCAGAAACACCGGGGAGCTGTTTTTT. It translates to CASSLESGGRNTGELFF. The chain joins TRBV12-3 or TRBV12-4 to TRBJ2-2, with 8 bases in between that match TRBD1. V ends up 3 bases short and J 2 bases short, with an unmatched junction base count of 8. The CDR3, from cysteine to phenylalanine, totals 17 residues. Only CDR3 DNA remains: 51 bases, in frame from the first base.